A single sample gave rise to the 16 T cell receptor beta chains below, sequenced in a study of T-cell memory formation after mild COVID-19. MiXCR, applied by TCRdb to the 5' RACE reads, yields one record per CDR3 protein. Of roughly 610,000 distinct CDR3 sequences in the sample, approximately 15% are singletons; the top ten hold about 8.1%. Sequencing was performed on PBMCs or a T cell subset sorted from them (not recorded which). The source is an adult woman who had mild COVID-19 (a few samples of this study predate the infection). Cell type and time point are not known.

V gene TRBV24-1 combines with J gene TRBJ2-2, with TRBD1 matching over 7 bases. The CDR3 runs to 16 residues. V shed 4 bases and J 5 bases; nucleotides not matched to a gene: 9. Germline CDR1 is KGHDR and CDR2 is SFDVKD. The DNA of the CDR3 is TGTGCCACCAGTGACCCTAGGGACAGCGATACCGGGGAGCTGTTTTTT. This encodes CATSDPRDSDTGELFF.

The CDR3 loop is CASSVESNEQFF. The CDR3 bases are TGCGCCAGCAGCGTGGAGAGCAATGAGCAGTTCTTC. The rearrangement joins TRBV5-1 to TRBJ2-1; no reliable D call. This CDR3 is built from 12 residues. Germline V gives CDR1 SGHRS, CDR2 YFSETQ. V shed 4 bases and J shed 6 bases, with 8 bases lying between them.

The V call is TRBV12-3 or TRBV12-4, the J call TRBJ2-3; D remains unclear. V lost 0 bases, J lost 2 bases, and 6 bases lay in between. The CDR3 has 14 residues. DNA for the CDR3: TGTGCCAGCAGTTTAGCCCGGGCCACAGATACGCAGTATTTT. It codes for CASSLARATDTQYF.

Ten or more counts support this clonotype. This chain links TRBV2 with TRBJ2-4; 10 bases line up with TRBD2. Losses at the gene ends were 5 bases for V and 7 bases for J; bases not matched to a gene: 17. Germline values: CDR1 SNHLY, CDR2 FYNNEI. The CDR3 runs to 18 residues. The CDR3 loop is CASSLTDGLAGVTNIQYF. CDR3 DNA sequence: TGTGCCAGCAGTCTTACCGATGGGCTAGCGGGAGTAACTAACATTCAGTACTTC. Full variable domain (outside the CDR3, taken from reference TRBV2 and TRBJ2-4): EPEVTQTPSHQVTQMGQEVILRCVPISNHLYFYWYRQILGQKVEFLVSFYNNEISEKSEIFDDQFSVERPDGSNFTLKIRSTKLEDSAMYFCASSLTDGLAGVTNIQYFGAGTRLSVL.

The chain couples TRBV30 to TRBJ2-2; D not resolved. Germline loops: CDR1 GTSNPN, CDR2 SVGIG (reference sequence). This CDR3 has 14 amino acids. V lost 8 bases and J 6 bases, leaving 19 bases between the germline ends. The CDR3 protein is CARPSTNRPGELFF. In DNA form, the CDR3 reads TGTGCCCGCCCCTCTACTAACCGCCCCGGGGAGCTGTTTTTT.

This clonotype was seen more than once but under ten times. The CDR3 sequence: CASSFYHGGSSDTQYF. The CDR3 DNA reads TGTGCCAGCAGCTTCTATCACGGCGGGAGTTCAGATACGCAGTATTTT. This chain joins TRBV7-2 and TRBJ2-3; 7 nucleotides agree with TRBD2. The junction had 10 bases not matched to a gene; V was cut back by 3 bases and J by 4 bases. The CDR3 spans 16 residues. Germline CDR1 SGHTA, CDR2 FQGNSA.

This chain connects TRBV7-9 to TRBJ2-5; D possibly matches TRBD1 or TRBD2 (5 bases each). CDR3 length: 14 amino acids. Trimming removed 5 bases at V and 5 bases at J, with 15 bases between. CDR1 is SEHNR, CDR2 FQNEAQ, per germline (reference sequence). CDR3 amino acids: CASSLGTQRETQYF. Written as DNA, the CDR3 is TGTGCCAGCAGCCTCGGGACCCAGAGGGAGACCCAGTACTTC.

The table lists this clonotype with many counts. The chain employs TRBV20-1 and TRBJ1-1, with unresolved D. The V end was cut by 0 bases, the J end by 1 base, with 15 bases between. CDR1 DFQATT and CDR2 SNEGSKA come from the germline V gene (reference sequence). The CDR3 contains 16 residues. The CDR3 coding sequence is TGCAGTGCTAGAGATGGTGGGCGTTATTCGAACACTGAAGCTTTCTTT. This sequence encodes CSARDGGRYSNTEAFF.

For the CDR3, the DNA is TGTGCCAGCTCACCGCTCGGGACTAGCGGGGGGAGCTCCTACAATGAGCAGTTCTTC. The encoded protein is CASSPLGTSGGSSYNEQFF. This sequence joins TRBV18 and TRBJ2-1, with 15 nucleotides matching TRBD2. After removal of 3 bases from V and 0 bases from J, the junction contained 6 bases not matched to a gene. The CDR3 consists of 19 residues. CDR1 is KGHSH and CDR2 is LQKENI in the germline V gene. The full variable domain, its missing parts supplied by reference TRBV18 and TRBJ2-1, is NAGVMQNPRHLVRRRGQEARLRCSPMKGHSHVYWYRQLPEEGLKFMVYLQKENIIDESGMPKERFSAEFPKEGPSILRIQQVVRGDSAAYFCASSPLGTSGGSSYNEQFFGPGTRLTVL.

This clonotype has only one observation. V gene TRBV6-2 or TRBV6-3 combines with J gene TRBJ1-6; D remains unclear. The CDR3 is made up of 14 amino acids. The V and J ends lost 6 bases and 8 bases respectively, with 14 bases between them. Germline V gene data show CDR1 as MNHEY and CDR2 as SVGEGT. The CDR3 sequence: CASSPLGKDSPLHF. The CDR3 DNA reads as TGTGCCAGCAGCCCCCTGGGCAAAGATTCACCCCTCCACTTT.

A few counts support this clonotype. V usage is TRBV5-1 and J usage is TRBJ2-5; 11 nucleotides agree with TRBD1. Germline V lookup: CDR1 SGHRS, CDR2 YFSETQ. The CDR3 consists of 15 residues. V was pared by 4 bases and J by 4 bases, with 6 bases of the junction left unmatched. CDR3 DNA: TGCGCCAGCAGCGGAGGACAGGGGGCCGGAGAGACCCAGTACTTC. Protein: CASSGGQGAGETQYF.

This clonotype was recorded a few times. This chain connects TRBV5-1 to TRBJ1-1; 9 bases fit TRBD1. CDR3 length: 17 amino acids. Per the germline V gene, CDR1 is SGHRS and CDR2 is YFSETQ. V lost 0 bases to trimming and J lost 3 bases; unmatched junction nucleotides: 9. The CDR3 DNA is TGCGCCAGCAGCTTGGGGGGAACAGGGGGCGTTTACACTGAAGCTTTCTTT. This translates into CASSLGGTGGVYTEAFF.

CDR3 nucleotide sequence: TGTGCCAGCACCTCCCCGGGGGTGGCTTTCTTT. It yields the protein CASTSPGVAFF. The gene calls are TRBV6-2 or TRBV6-3 and TRBJ1-1; D is possibly TRBD1 (5 bases). Germline loops: CDR1 MNHEY, CDR2 SVGEGT. This CDR3 has 11 amino acids. Trimming pared 7 bases from V and 11 bases from J, leaving 14 bases between.

This clonotype has a handful of counts. The V gene is TRBV6-4, the J gene TRBJ1-5, with D maybe TRBD1 (5 bases). Germline V CDR1 and CDR2: MRHNA, SNTAGT. The CDR3 runs 14 residues. Trimming stripped 8 bases from V and 7 bases from J, with 18 bases between. The chain's CDR3 is CASAGDLQGQPQHF. The CDR3 DNA sequence: TGTGCCAGCGCGGGGGACCTACAAGGACAGCCCCAGCATTTT.

V is TRBV27 and J is TRBJ2-5; 10 nucleotides agree with TRBD1. V shed 2 bases, J shed 4 bases, and the junction held 10 bases outside the gene matches. The V gene's germline CDR1 is MNHEY and CDR2 SMNVEV (reference sequence). This CDR3 is built from 17 residues. The CDR3 reads CASSLVSSGTGAETQYF. The CDR3 coding sequence is TGTGCCAGCAGTTTAGTGTCCTCGGGGACAGGGGCAGAGACCCAGTACTTC.

The V gene is TRBV29-1, the J gene TRBJ2-3; 10 nucleotides line up with TRBD2. V shed 4 bases and J 2 bases; nucleotides not matched to a gene: 3. Looked up from germline, CDR1 is SQVTM and CDR2 is ANQGSEA. This CDR3 has 14 residues. In DNA form, the CDR3 reads TGCAGCGTTGGGACTAGCGGCCTCACAGATACGCAGTATTTT. It codes for CSVGTSGLTDTQYF.